What follows are 18 T cell receptor beta chains derived from one specimen sequenced in a study of T cell responses to AZD1222 COVID-19 vaccine. Data came from immunoSEQ multiplex PCR; TCRdb stores just in-frame clones and leaves some out. The sample includes approximately 160,000 clones, about nine tenths seen only once; the top ten take about 2.6%. Sequences were derived from peripheral blood, sampled on day 0 of AZD1222 vaccination. Receptors originate from an adult in good health.

This chain links TRBV3-1 (or the pseudogene TRBV3-2) with TRBJ1-5, with 7 bases matching TRBD1. V was clipped by 3 bases and J by 9 bases; unmatched bases: 11. Germline CDR1 and CDR2: LGHDT and YNNKEL (reference sequence). The CDR3 runs 15 residues. For the CDR3, the DNA is TGTGCCAGCAGCCAGCCGGACAGGAGGCTATTGCCCCAGCATTTT. Translating it yields CASSQPDRRLLPQHF.

The chain recombines TRBV6-2 or TRBV6-3 with TRBJ2-7; no clear D. This CDR3 spans 14 amino acids. V was cut by 6 bases and J by 3 bases, with 15 bases left in between. The V gene's germline CDR1 is MNHEY and CDR2 SVGEGT. CDR3 bases: TGTGCCAGCAGCTCCTCAAATGGCTTCTACGAGCAGTACTTC. Its translation: CASSSSNGFYEQYF.

This clone was seen once. The chain recombines TRBV27 with TRBJ2-3; D gene ambiguous. The CDR3 is 16 amino acids. V was trimmed by 5 bases and J by 0 bases, leaving 15 bases between them. Germline V gene sequence: CDR1 MNHEY, CDR2 SMNVEV (reference sequence). The CDR3 loop reads CASSLGTHPSTDTQYF. CDR3 nucleotides: TGTGCCAGCAGTCTCGGAACGCATCCTAGCACAGATACGCAGTATTTT.

V and J are TRBV10-3 and TRBJ1-5; D might be TRBD1 (6 bases). The V gene lost 5 bases and the J gene lost 8 bases, with 13 bases spanning the gap. The V gene's germline CDR1 is ENHRY and CDR2 SYGVKD. This CDR3 contains 13 residues. CDR3: CAISPTGREPQHF. The CDR3 DNA sequence: TGTGCCATCAGTCCTACAGGGAGGGAGCCCCAGCATTTT.

This chain connects TRBV6-5 to TRBJ2-7; 9 positions agree with TRBD2. With V trimmed by 2 bases and J by 5 bases, 7 bases remained unmatched. This CDR3 is built from 15 residues. Germline values: CDR1 MNHEY, CDR2 SVGAGI. CDR3 nucleotide sequence: TGTGCCAGCAGTTACGCTAGCGGGGTTCAACACGAGCAGTACTTC. Residues: CASSYASGVQHEQYF.

This chain connects TRBV18 to TRBJ2-7; D ambiguous. Germline V gene data show CDR1 as KGHSH and CDR2 as LQKENI. The CDR3 sequence is 13 residues long. The V end was cut by 2 bases, the J end by 7 bases, with 12 bases between. CDR3 sequence (DNA): TGTGCCAGCTCACCAGGCAGGCAGTGGGAGCAGTACTTC. Protein sequence: CASSPGRQWEQYF.

V and J are TRBV7-2 and TRBJ1-1; weak D call: TRBD1 (5 bases). CDR1 SGHTA and CDR2 FQGNSA come from the germline V gene. The V gene lost 4 bases and the J gene lost 5 bases, with 20 bases spanning the gap. The CDR3 covers 16 residues. CDR3 loop: CASSSGGVRGWTEAFF. CDR3 nucleotides: TGTGCCAGCAGCTCCGGGGGGGTTCGTGGTTGGACTGAAGCTTTCTTT.

This clone was detected only once. The CDR3 is CASSNDRGQSNYGYTF. In DNA form, the CDR3 reads TGTGCCAGCAGCAACGACAGGGGGCAATCTAACTATGGCTACACCTTC. This rearrangement joins TRBV25-1 to TRBJ1-2; 10 bases are a match to TRBD1. Germline values: CDR1 MGHDK, CDR2 SYGVNS. There are 16 residues in the CDR3. J was trimmed by 0 bases and V by 6 bases; bases with no gene match: 7.

This clone was seen a few times. The rearrangement uses TRBV6-5 and TRBJ2-1; perhaps TRBD2 as D (5 bases). The CDR3 runs 14 residues. Germline CDR1 reads MNHEY; CDR2 reads SVGAGI. V was pared by 3 bases and J by 8 bases, with 14 bases between. The DNA of the CDR3 is TGTGCCAGCAGTTATTTGGGAGCGGCGGATGAGCAGTTCTTC. It codes for CASSYLGAADEQFF.

This chain joins TRBV7-9 and TRBJ1-1, with 10 nucleotides matching TRBD1. The CDR3 has 17 amino acids. V trimming: 5 bases; J trimming: 6 bases; junction bases outside the gene matches: 15. Germline CDR1 reads SEHNR; CDR2 reads FQNEAQ (reference sequence). The CDR3 loop reads CASSPHEGTGVIAEAFF. CDR3 DNA: TGTGCCAGCAGCCCCCACGAAGGGACAGGGGTTATTGCTGAAGCTTTCTTT.

This rearrangement joins TRBV7-2 to TRBJ2-7; 8 bases agree with TRBD2. The CDR3 runs 15 residues. CDR1 and CDR2 (germline): SGHTA, FQGNSA. V was clipped by 7 bases and J by 4 bases; unmatched bases: 12. The CDR3 loop is CASTNGPGGAYEQYF. DNA of the CDR3: TGTGCCAGCACTAACGGACCGGGGGGGGCATACGAGCAGTACTTC.

This clone was seen more than once but under ten times. The V and J genes are TRBV5-1 and TRBJ2-1; 8 bases fit TRBD1. From germline, CDR1 is SGHRS and CDR2 YFSETQ. The CDR3 loop spans 18 amino acids. Germline trimming cut 3 bases from V and 7 bases from J; bases unmatched to any gene: 18. Here the CDR3 reads CASSWTSTGQDFGNEQFF. Here the CDR3 DNA reads TGCGCCAGCAGCTGGACCAGTACGGGACAGGACTTTGGAAATGAGCAGTTCTTC.

This clone showed up just once. The chain couples TRBV5-1 to TRBJ2-1, with 9 nucleotides matching TRBD2. V lost 5 bases, J lost 9 bases, and 12 bases stayed unmatched. The length of the CDR3 is 15 residues. Germline V CDR1 and CDR2: SGHRS, YFSETQ. CDR3 sequence (DNA): TGCGCCAGCAGAATTGCGCGGGGGGGTAAGAGTGAGCAGTTCTTC. Its protein is CASRIARGGKSEQFF. The full variable domain, completed using reference TRBV5-1 and TRBJ2-1, is KAGVTQTPRYLIKTRGQQVTLSCSPISGHRSVSWYQQTPGQGLQFLFEYFSETQRNKGNFPGRFSGRQFSNSRSEMNVSTLELGDSALYLCASRIARGGKSEQFFGPGTRLTVL.

This clone was seen only once. The chain combines TRBV27 with TRBJ1-2; 7 nucleotides line up with TRBD1. The ends lost 3 bases at V and 8 bases at J; junction bases unmatched: 9. The CDR3 is made up of 14 amino acids. Per germline, CDR1 MNHEY and CDR2 SMNVEV (reference sequence). In nucleotides, the CDR3 is TGTGCCAGCAGTTTCCAACAGGGGAGGGGCGGCTACACCTTC. This codes for CASSFQQGRGGYTF.

This chain links TRBV9 with TRBJ1-2; 7 positions agree with TRBD1. There are 16 residues in the CDR3. Germline assignment: CDR1 SGDLS and CDR2 YYNGEE. V lost 4 bases, J lost 2 bases, and 11 bases stayed unmatched. CDR3 residues: CASSPAATGHNYGYTF. In DNA form, the CDR3 reads TGTGCCAGCAGCCCAGCCGCGACAGGGCACAACTATGGCTACACCTTC.

The V call is TRBV19, the J call TRBJ1-1; D remains ambiguous. The length of the CDR3 is 14 residues. Germline V gene lookup returns CDR1 LNHDA and CDR2 SQIVND (reference sequence). The V gene lost 3 bases and the J gene lost 1 base, with 9 bases spanning the gap. The DNA of the CDR3 is TGTGCCAGTAGTATTCTCACAGAGAACACTGAAGCTTTCTTT. Translated: CASSILTENTEAFF.

The rearrangement uses TRBV9 and TRBJ1-2, with 8 bases lining up with TRBD1. The CDR3 length is 15 residues. Losses at the gene ends were 4 bases for V and 8 bases for J; bases not matched to a gene: 13. Germline-derived CDR1 and CDR2 are SGDLS and YYNGEE. The CDR3 is CASSQFPMTGVGYTF. The CDR3 DNA follows: TGTGCCAGCAGCCAATTCCCGATGACAGGGGTAGGCTACACCTTC.

The V gene is TRBV2, the J gene TRBJ2-7, with 7 bases fitting TRBD1. Looked up from germline, CDR1 is SNHLY and CDR2 is FYNNEI. Trimming cost V 6 bases and J 2 bases; bases outside gene matches: 13. CDR3 length: 16 residues. The CDR3 sequence: CASRSPWDSGTYEQYF. The CDR3 nucleotides read TGTGCCAGCAGGAGCCCCTGGGACAGCGGAACCTACGAGCAGTACTTC.